The 2 T cell receptor beta chains below were found in one sample sequenced in a study of blood T cell repertoires in COVID-19. This table comes from immunoSEQ multiplex PCR, and its TCRdb copy is limited to in-frame clones, with some not included. The profile shows roughly 260,000 clones, roughly 82% of them singletons. Source material: peripheral blood. The receptors were gathered from a woman of 80 years or more with active or convalescent COVID-19.

This chain connects TRBV9 to TRBJ2-1; 9 bases match TRBD2. The CDR3 has 17 amino acids. Losses at the gene ends were 3 bases for V and 3 bases for J; bases not matched to a gene: 10. The germline gives CDR1 SGDLS, CDR2 YYNGEE. The DNA for the CDR3 is TGTGCCAGCAGCGCCCCTGGGATAGCGGGAGACTACAATGAGCAGTTCTTC. Translated, it gives CASSAPGIAGDYNEQFF.

This chain links TRBV19 with TRBJ1-1; 10 bases match TRBD1. Germline loops: CDR1 LNHDA, CDR2 SQIVND (reference sequence). J gave up 4 bases and V 5 bases, and 7 bases lay outside the gene matches. The CDR3 loop spans 15 amino acids. This CDR3 is CASSGWDRGFTEAFF. The CDR3 DNA sequence: TGTGCCAGTAGTGGCTGGGACAGGGGATTCACTGAAGCTTTCTTT.